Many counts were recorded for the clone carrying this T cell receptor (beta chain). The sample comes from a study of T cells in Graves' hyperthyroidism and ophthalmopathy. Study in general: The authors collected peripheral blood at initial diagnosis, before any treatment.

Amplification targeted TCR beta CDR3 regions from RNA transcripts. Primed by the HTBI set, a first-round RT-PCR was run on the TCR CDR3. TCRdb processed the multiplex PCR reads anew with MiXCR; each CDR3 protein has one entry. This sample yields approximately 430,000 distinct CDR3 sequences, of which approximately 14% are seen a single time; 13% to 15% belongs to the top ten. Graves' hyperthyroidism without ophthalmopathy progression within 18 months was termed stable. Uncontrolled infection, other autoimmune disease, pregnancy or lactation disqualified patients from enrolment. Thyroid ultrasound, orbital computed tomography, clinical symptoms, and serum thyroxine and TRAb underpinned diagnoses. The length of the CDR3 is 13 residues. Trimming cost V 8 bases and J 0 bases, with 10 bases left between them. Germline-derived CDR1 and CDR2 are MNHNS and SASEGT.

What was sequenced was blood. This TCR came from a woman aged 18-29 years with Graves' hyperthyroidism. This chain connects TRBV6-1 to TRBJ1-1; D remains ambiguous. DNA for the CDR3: TGTGCCAGCCCCGGGAAACTGAACACTGAAGCTTTCTTT. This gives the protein CASPGKLNTEAFF.